These 9 T cell receptor beta chains were all obtained from the same sample, sequenced in a study of blood T cell repertoires in COVID-19 (TCRdb year 2020). The library was prepared using the immunoSEQ multiplex PCR assay. This is the immuneACCESS table as TCRdb keeps it, with only in-frame sequences that have V and J called. A part of the clones is gone; compared with another copy, unresolved V genes explain less than half, and the rest is unexplained. This sample holds over 250,000 clones; around nine tenths were observed only once. 0.99% of the sample comes from the top ten. The specimen was peripheral blood. These receptors were collected from a woman in her thirties or forties who had recovered from COVID-19.

V and J are TRBV19 and TRBJ1-2, with D tentatively TRBD1 (6 bases). The V gene lost 5 bases and the J gene lost 4 bases, with 17 bases spanning the gap. The CDR3 spans 15 residues. CDR1 is LNHDA, CDR2 SQIVND, per germline (reference sequence). CDR3: CASSPSTGASYGYTF. DNA of the CDR3: TGTGCCAGTAGTCCCTCGACAGGCGCCTCCTATGGCTACACCTTC.

The chain combines TRBV29-1 with TRBJ2-1; weak D call: TRBD2 (5 bases). The germline gives CDR1 SQVTM, CDR2 ANQGSEA. Trimming shortened V by 5 bases and J by 3 bases, and 14 bases separated the two germline ends. This CDR3 contains 14 residues. The CDR3 region has the DNA TGCAGCGTTCGGAGGCAGCTAAACTACAATGAGCAGTTCTTC. Translated, it gives CSVRRQLNYNEQFF.

The genes are TRBV19 and TRBJ1-1, with 11 bases identical to TRBD1. The CDR3 has 15 amino acids. The germline gives CDR1 LNHDA, CDR2 SQIVND (reference sequence). V lost 4 bases and J lost 4; bases outside the gene matches: 5. Here the CDR3 DNA reads TGTGCCAGTAGTACCCGGGACAGGGGGGGCACTGAAGCTTTCTTT. The encoded protein is CASSTRDRGGTEAFF.

V gene TRBV19 combines with J gene TRBJ1-5; possibly TRBD1 for D (5 bases). The V gene's germline CDR1 is LNHDA and CDR2 SQIVND (reference sequence). Trimming left V 1 base short and J 2 bases short, with 12 bases between. The CDR3 contains 16 residues. The CDR3 protein is CASSIAGAGGNQPQHF. DNA of the CDR3: TGTGCCAGTAGTATAGCCGGGGCGGGGGGCAATCAGCCCCAGCATTTT.

V and J are TRBV21-1 and TRBJ1-1. TRBV21-1 is classified as a pseudogene. This CDR3 region has 15 residues. CDR3 in amino acids: CASSKARVWDTEAFF. The CDR3 coding sequence is TGTGCCAGCAGCAAAGCGAGGGTTTGGGACACTGAAGCTTTCTTT.

The chain uses TRBV29-1 and TRBJ2-2; perhaps TRBD1 as D (6 bases). Germline V lookup: CDR1 SQVTM, CDR2 ANQGSEA. This CDR3 has 16 amino acids. Trimming pared 7 bases from V and 0 bases from J, leaving 18 bases between. This CDR3 is CSAGAVQGTNTGELFF. As DNA, the CDR3 is TGCAGCGCTGGGGCCGTACAGGGAACGAACACCGGGGAGCTGTTTTTT.

In its sample, this clone was seen a few times. The CDR3 reads CASSSRTGTIGYLNYGYTF. The DNA for the CDR3 is TGTGCCAGCAGCTCACGGACAGGGACTATTGGGTATCTTAACTATGGCTACACCTTC. The V and J genes are TRBV5-8 and TRBJ1-2, with 8 bases identical to TRBD1. V shed 3 bases and J 1 base; nucleotides not matched to a gene: 17. This CDR3 has 19 amino acids. Germline V gene sequence: CDR1 SGHTS, CDR2 YDEGEE.

The CDR3 DNA reads TGTGCCAGCAGCTTGTACGTGCCGAGGGACTATGGCTACACCTTC. Translation: CASSLYVPRDYGYTF. The chain carries TRBV5-6 and TRBJ1-2; D gene uncertain. The V gene's germline CDR1 is SGHDT and CDR2 YYEEEE. Trimming pared 1 base from V and 3 bases from J, leaving 13 bases between. The CDR3 has 15 residues. Filled out from reference TRBV5-6 and TRBJ1-2, the complete variable domain reads DAGVTQSPTHLIKTRGQQVTLRCSPKSGHDTVSWYQQALGQGPQFIFQYYEEEERQRGNFPDRFSGHQFPNYSSELNVNALLLGDSALYLCASSLYVPRDYGYTFGSGTRLTVV.

CDR3 amino acids: CASSQRFGDSSYNEQFF. The CDR3 nucleotides are TGTGCCAGCAGCCAACGTTTTGGGGACAGCTCCTACAATGAGCAGTTCTTC. V gene TRBV14 combines with J gene TRBJ2-1; 7 positions match TRBD1. V shed 2 bases and J 0 bases; nucleotides not matched to a gene: 7. Germline V lookup: CDR1 SGHDN, CDR2 FVKESK. The CDR3 sequence is 17 residues long.